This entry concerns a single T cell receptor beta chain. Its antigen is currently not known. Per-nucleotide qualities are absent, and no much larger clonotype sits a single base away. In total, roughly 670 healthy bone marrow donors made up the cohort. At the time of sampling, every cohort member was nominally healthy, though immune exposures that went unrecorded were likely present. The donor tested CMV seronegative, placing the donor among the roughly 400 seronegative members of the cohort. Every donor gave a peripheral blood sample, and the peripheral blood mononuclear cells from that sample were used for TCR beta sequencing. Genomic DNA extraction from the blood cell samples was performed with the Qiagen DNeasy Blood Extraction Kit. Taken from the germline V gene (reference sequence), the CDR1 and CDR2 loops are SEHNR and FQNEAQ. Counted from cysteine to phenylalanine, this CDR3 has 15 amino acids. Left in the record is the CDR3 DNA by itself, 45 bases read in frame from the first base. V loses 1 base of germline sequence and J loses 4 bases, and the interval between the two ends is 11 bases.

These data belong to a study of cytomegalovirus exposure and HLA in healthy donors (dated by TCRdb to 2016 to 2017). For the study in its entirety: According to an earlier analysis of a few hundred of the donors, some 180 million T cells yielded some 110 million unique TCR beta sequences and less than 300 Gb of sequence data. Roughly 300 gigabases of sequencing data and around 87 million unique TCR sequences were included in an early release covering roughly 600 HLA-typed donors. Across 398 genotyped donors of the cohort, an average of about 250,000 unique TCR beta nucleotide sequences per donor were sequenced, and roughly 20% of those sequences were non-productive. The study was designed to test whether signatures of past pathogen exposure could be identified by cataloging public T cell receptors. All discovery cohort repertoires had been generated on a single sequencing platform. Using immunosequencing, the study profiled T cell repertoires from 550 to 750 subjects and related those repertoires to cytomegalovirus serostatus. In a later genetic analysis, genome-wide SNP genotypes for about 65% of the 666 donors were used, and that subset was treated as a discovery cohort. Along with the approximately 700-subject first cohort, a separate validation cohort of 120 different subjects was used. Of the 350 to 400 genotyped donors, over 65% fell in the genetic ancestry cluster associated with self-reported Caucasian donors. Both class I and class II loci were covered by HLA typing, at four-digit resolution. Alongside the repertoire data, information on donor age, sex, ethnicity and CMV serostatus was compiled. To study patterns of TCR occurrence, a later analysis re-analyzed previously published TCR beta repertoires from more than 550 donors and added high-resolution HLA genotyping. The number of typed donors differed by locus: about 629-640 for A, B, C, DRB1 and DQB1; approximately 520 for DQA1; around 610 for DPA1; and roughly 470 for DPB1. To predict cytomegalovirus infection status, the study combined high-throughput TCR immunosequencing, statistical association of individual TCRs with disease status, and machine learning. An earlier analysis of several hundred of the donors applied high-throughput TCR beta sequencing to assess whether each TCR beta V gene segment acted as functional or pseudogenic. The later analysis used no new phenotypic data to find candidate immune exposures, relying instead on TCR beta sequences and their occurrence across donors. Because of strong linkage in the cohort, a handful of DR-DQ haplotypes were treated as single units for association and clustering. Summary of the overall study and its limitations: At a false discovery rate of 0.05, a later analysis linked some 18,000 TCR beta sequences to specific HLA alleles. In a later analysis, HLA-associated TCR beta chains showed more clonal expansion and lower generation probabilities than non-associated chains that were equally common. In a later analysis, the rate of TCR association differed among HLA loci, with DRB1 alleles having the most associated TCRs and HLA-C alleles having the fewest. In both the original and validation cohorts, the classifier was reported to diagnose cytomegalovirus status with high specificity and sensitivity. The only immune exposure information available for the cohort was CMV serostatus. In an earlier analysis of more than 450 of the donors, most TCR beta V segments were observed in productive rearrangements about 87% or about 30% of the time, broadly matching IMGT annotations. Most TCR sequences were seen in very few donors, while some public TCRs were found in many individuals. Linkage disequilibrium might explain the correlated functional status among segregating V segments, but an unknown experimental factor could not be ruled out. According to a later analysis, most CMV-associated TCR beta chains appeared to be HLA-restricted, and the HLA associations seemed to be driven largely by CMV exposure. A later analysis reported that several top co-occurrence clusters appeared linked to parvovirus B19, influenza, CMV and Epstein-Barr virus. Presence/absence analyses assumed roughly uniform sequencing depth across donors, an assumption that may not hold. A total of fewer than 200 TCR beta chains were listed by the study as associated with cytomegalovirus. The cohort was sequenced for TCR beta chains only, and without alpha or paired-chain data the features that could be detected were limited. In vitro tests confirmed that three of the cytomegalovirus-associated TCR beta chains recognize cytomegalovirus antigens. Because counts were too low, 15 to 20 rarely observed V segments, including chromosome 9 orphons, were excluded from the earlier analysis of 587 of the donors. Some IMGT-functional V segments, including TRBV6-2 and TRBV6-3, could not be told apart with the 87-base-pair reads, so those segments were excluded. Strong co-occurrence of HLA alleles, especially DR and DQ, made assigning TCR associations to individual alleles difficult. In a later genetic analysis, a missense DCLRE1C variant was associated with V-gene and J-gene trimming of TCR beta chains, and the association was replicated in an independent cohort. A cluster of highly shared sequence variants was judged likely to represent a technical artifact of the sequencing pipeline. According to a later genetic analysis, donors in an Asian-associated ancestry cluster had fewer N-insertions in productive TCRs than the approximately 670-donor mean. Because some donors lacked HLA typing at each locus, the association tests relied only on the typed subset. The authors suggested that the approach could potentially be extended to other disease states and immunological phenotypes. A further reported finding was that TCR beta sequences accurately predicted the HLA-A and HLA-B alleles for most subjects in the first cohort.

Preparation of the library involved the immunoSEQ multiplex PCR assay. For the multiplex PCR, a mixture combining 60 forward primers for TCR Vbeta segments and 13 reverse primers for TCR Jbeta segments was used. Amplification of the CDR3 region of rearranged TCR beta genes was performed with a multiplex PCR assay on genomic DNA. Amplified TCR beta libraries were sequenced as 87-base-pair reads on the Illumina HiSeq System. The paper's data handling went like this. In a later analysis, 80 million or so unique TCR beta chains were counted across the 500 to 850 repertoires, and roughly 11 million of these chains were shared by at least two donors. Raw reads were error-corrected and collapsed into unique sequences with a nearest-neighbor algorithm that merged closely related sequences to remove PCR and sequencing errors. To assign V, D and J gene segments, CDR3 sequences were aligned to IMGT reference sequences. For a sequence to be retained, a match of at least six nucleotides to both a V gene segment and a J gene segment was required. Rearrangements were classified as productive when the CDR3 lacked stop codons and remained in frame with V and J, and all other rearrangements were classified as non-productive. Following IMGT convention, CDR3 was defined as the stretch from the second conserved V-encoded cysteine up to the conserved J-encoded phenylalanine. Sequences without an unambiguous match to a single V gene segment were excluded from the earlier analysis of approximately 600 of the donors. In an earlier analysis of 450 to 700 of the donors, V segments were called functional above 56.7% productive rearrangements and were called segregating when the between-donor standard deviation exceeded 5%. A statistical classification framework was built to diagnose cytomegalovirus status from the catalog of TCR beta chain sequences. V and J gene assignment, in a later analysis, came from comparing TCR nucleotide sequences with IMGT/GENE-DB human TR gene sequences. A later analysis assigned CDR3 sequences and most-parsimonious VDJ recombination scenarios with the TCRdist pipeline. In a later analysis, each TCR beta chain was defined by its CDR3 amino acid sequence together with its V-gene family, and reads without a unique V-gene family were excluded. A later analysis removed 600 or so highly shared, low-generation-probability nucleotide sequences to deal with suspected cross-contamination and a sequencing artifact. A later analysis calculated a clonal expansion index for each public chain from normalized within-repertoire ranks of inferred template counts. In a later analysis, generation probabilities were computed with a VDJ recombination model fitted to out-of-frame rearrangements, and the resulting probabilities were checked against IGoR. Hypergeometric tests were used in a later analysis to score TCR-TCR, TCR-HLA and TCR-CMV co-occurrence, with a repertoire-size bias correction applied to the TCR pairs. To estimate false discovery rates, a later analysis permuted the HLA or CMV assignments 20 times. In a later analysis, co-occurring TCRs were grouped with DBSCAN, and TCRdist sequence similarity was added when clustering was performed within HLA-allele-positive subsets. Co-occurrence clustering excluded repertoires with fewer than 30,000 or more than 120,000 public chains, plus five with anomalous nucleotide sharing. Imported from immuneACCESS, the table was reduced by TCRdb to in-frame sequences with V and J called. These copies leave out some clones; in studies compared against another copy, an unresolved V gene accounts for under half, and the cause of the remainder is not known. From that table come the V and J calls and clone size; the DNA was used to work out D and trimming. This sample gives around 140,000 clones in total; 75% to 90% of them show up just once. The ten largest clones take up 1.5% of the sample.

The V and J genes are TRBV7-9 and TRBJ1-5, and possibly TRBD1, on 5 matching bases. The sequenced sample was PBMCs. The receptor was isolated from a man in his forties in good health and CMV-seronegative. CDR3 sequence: CASSLGGGWNQPQHF. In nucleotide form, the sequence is TGTGCCAGCAGCTTAGGTGGGGGGTGGAATCAGCCCCAGCATTTT. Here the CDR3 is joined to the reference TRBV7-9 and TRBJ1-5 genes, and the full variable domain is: DTGVSQNPRHKITKRGQNVTFRCDPISEHNRLYWYRQTLGQGPEFLTYFQNEAQLEKSRLLSDRFSAERPKGSFSTLEIQRTEQGDSAMYLCASSLGGGWNQPQHFGDGTRLSIL.